The T cell receptor beta chain described here comes from a study of shared clonotypes between healthy human individuals. Overall study findings and caveats: Non-shared clonotypes had lower generation probabilities than those shared by all four donors. Larger estimated richness was generally recorded for naive subsets relative to memory subsets.

Using immunoSEQ multiplex PCR, the repertoire was profiled, and TCRdb retains in-frame clones only, with some absent. The data hold approximately 1,500,000 clones, with roughly 96% observed a single time. V lost 3 bases and J 6 bases, leaving 26 bases between the germline ends. The V gene's germline CDR1 is SEHNR and CDR2 FQNEAQ (reference sequence). This CDR3 has 18 residues. In regard to this clone: Its antigen is still unknown.

The V and J genes are TRBV7-9 and TRBJ1-1, with a weak D call TRBD1 (5 bases). The origin of this receptor is a man aged 25-40 years in good health. Sequencing was performed on naive CD4+ T cells sorted from blood. Subset described: CD45RA+ positively selected. The CDR3 protein is CASSFTPLGRGSGPEAFF. As DNA, the CDR3 is TGTGCCAGCAGCTTCACCCCCCTGGGGCGGGGGTCGGGGCCTGAAGCTTTCTTT.